This T cell receptor (beta chain) was obtained from a study of T cell responses to AZD1222 COVID-19 vaccine. Across the study: Investigators merged groups given second doses at roughly 4 or roughly 12 weeks.

Trimming stripped 3 bases from V and 0 bases from J, with 3 bases between. The CDR3 has 13 amino acids. Germline CDR1 is WNHNN and CDR2 is SYGVQD (reference sequence). Assay: immunoSEQ multiplex PCR; the TCRdb copy retains only in-frame clones and omits some. The sample lists roughly 190,000 clones, more than 85% occurring once. The source is an adult in good health. The chain employs TRBV10-1 and TRBJ1-5; D unresolved. This material consisted of peripheral blood, taken on day 0 of AZD1222 vaccination. Here the CDR3 reads CASSDFSNQPQHF. The CDR3 DNA is TGCGCCAGCAGTGATTTTAGCAATCAGCCCCAGCATTTT.